This T cell receptor beta chain was obtained from a study of blood T cells in healthy people across ages. Whole-study findings and limits: The recorded TCR beta diversity per million T cells decreased in a roughly linear manner with age.

CDR3 length: 11 residues. In germline, CDR1 is SQVTM, CDR2 ANQGSEA. Trimming removed 7 bases from V and 4 bases from J, with 10 bases in between. To note about this clonotype: Its specificity is unknown.

PCR was performed a second time for roughly 7 to 12 cycles using a sample-barcoded 5' primer and a J-beta primer mix. One entry per CDR3 protein results from TCRdb running MiXCR on the 5' RACE reads. Here the sample spans around 2 million distinct CDR3 sequences, about two fifths being singletons. The study drew donors from healthy Caucasian individuals in Russia aged roughly 6 to 90. This rearrangement joins TRBV29-1 to TRBJ1-1; no clear D gene. The sample consisted of blood. The sequence was collected from a human donor in good health. CDR3 residues: CSGLLGTEAFF. CDR3 DNA sequence: TGCAGCGGACTCCTAGGCACTGAAGCTTTCTTT.